The T cell receptor (beta chain) under discussion was sequenced for a study of cytomegalovirus exposure and HLA in healthy donors. The CDR3 has 16 residues. CDR1 is MDHEN and CDR2 is SYDVKM in the germline V gene. J was trimmed by 4 bases and V by 5 bases; bases with no gene match: 6. 13 Jbeta primers and 60 Vbeta primers were used for the PCR. Clones were read by immunoSEQ multiplex PCR, and TCRdb kept only the in-frame ones, dropping some. The table shows 80,000 to 100,000 clones, with 55% to 75% occurring only once. General study results and limits: Using the classifier, cytomegalovirus status was reportedly diagnosed with high specificity and sensitivity.

A note on this clone: Its target is not known.

The sample comprised PBMCs. The TCR originated in a young woman in good health and CMV-seropositive. V and J are TRBV28 and TRBJ2-1; 12 bases match TRBD2. The CDR3 nucleotides read TGTGCCAGCAGTCCCCTCGGACTAGCGGGATACAATGAGCAGTTCTTC. It translates to CASSPLGLAGYNEQFF. Together with reference TRBV28 and TRBJ2-1, the CDR3 gives the full variable domain: DVKVTQSSRYLVKRTGEKVFLECVQDMDHENMFWYRQDPGLGLRLIYFSYDVKMKEKGDIPEGYSVSREKKERFSLILESASTNQTSMYLCASSPLGLAGYNEQFFGPGTRLTVL.